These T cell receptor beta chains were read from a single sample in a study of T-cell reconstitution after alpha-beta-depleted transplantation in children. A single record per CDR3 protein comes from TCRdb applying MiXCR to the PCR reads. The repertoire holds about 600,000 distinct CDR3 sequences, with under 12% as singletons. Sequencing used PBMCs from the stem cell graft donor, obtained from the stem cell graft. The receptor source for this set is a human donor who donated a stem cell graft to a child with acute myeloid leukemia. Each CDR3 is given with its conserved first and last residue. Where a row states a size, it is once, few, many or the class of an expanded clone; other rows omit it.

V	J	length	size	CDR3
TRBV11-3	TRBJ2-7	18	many	CASSLVPAVAARSYEQYF
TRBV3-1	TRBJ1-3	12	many	CASSQWGNTIYF
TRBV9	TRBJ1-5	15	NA	CASSAGGQAWQPQHF
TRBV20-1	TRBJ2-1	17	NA	CCARVSGGTMGYNEQFF
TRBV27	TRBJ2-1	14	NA	CASRTGDSYNEQFF
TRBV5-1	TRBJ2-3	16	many	CASSLAGLASTDTQYF
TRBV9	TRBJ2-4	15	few	CASSDRDRPRNIQYF
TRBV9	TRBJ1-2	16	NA	CASSIMGGSAMGGYTF
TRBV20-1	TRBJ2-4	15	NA	CSATTSGSQTNIQYF
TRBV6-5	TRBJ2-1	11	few	CASKGEGEQFF
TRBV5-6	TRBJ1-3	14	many	CASSLPGAGNTIYF
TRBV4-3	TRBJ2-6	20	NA	CASSQAILGRISSGANVLTF
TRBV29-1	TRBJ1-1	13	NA	CSVEELSDTEAFF
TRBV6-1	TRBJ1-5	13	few	CASSPTLGQPQHF
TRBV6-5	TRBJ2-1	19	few	CASSYSMAGNGGSYNEQFF
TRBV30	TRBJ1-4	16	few	CAWSVDFAGPNEKLFF
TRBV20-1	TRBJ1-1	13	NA	CSALRGGNTEAFF
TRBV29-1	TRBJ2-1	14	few	CSVESGGLGDEQFF
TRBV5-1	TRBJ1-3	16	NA	CASSPTTAGSGNTIYF
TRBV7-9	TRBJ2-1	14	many	CASSSTIGLNEQFF
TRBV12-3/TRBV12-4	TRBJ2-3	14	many	CASRPTGGTDTQYF
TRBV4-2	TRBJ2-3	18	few	CASSQFLAGGAPTDTQYF
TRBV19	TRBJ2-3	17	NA	CASSTGQGLVWTDTQYF
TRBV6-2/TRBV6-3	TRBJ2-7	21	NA	CDSTRTPTRTSGSPDSYEQYF
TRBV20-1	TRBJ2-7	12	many	CSAGVLSDEQYF
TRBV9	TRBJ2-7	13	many	CASSVSGPYEQYF
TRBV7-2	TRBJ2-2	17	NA	CASSSRGLIVNTGELFF
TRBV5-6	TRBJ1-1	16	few	CASSLALRGSSTEAFF
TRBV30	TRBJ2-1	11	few	CAWSEGPKQFF
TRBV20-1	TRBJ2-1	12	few	CSAGSGMNEQFF
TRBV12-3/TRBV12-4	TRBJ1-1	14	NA	CASSFYRPNTEAFF
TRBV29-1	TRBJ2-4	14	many	CSVSPSGPENIQYF
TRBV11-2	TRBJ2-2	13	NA	CASSLEGTGELLF
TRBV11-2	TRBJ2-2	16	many	CASSLAGGANTGELFF
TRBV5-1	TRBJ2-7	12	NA	CASSWDKGEQYF
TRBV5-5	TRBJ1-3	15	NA	CASSLFWDRPNTIYF
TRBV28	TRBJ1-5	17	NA	CASYTSWDTDSNQPQHF